Following are 14 T cell receptor beta chains from one sample sequenced in a study of cytomegalovirus exposure and HLA in healthy donors. PCR used 60 Vbeta primers and 13 Jbeta primers. The assay was immunoSEQ multiplex PCR, and TCRdb's table has in-frame clones only and misses some. Among 120,000 to 150,000 clones listed, about 82% were seen once. The sequencing input was PBMCs. These receptors all come from a male donor in good health and CMV-seronegative.

The chain carries TRBV5-1 and TRBJ2-1, with D unresolved. With 2 bases removed from V and 12 bases from J, the gap between germline ends came to 18 bases. The CDR3 length is 14 residues. CDR1 is SGHRS and CDR2 is YFSETQ in the germline V gene. The CDR3 sequence is CASSFRLQVHTQFF. The CDR3 DNA sequence: TGCGCCAGCAGCTTCCGACTCCAAGTCCATACGCAGTTCTTC.

J is TRBJ1-4 and V is TRBV4-1; D not certain. Germline loops: CDR1 MGHRA, CDR2 YSYEKL. V lost 1 base and J 8 bases, leaving 14 bases between the germline ends. This CDR3 contains 15 residues. The CDR3 region has the DNA TGCGCCAGCAGCCAAGTGGTAACGGGTGGGGAAAAACTGTTTTTT. Its protein is CASSQVVTGGEKLFF.

V and J are TRBV4-1 and TRBJ1-4; D gene uncertain. Trimming took 4 bases from V and 0 from J, leaving 6 bases between them. This CDR3 contains 14 residues. CDR1 MGHRA and CDR2 YSYEKL come from the germline V gene. CDR3: CASSRAATNEKLFF. CDR3 bases: TGCGCCAGCAGCCGGGCCGCAACTAATGAAAAACTGTTTTTT.

The V gene is TRBV2, the J gene TRBJ1-2, with D possibly TRBD1 on 5 matching bases. Per the germline V gene, CDR1 is SNHLY and CDR2 is FYNNEI. V was pared by 5 bases and J by 2 bases, with 15 bases between. CDR3 length: 15 residues. For the CDR3, the DNA is TGTGCCAGCAGTTACCGGGCCTCAGGGAACTATGGCTACACCTTC. Protein product: CASSYRASGNYGYTF.

The CDR3 DNA reads as TGCGCCAGCAGCCAGGACACCATACTAATATGGATTAGCACAGATACGCAGTATTTT. It yields the protein CASSQDTILIWISTDTQYF. This chain uses TRBV4-1 with TRBJ2-3; TRBD1 might be the D (5 bases). Germline V CDR1 and CDR2: MGHRA, YSYEKL. This CDR3 has 19 amino acids. The ends were cut back, 3 bases at V and 0 bases at J, with 22 bases in the middle.

This chain links TRBV28 with TRBJ1-2; 8 nucleotides match TRBD1. The V segment lost 4 bases and the J segment 4 bases; nucleotides outside the gene matches: 8. CDR3 length: 15 amino acids. Germline-derived CDR1 and CDR2 are MDHEN and SYDVKM. The CDR3 here is CASSYAATGGYGYTF. CDR3 DNA: TGTGCCAGCAGTTACGCCGCTACAGGGGGCTATGGCTACACCTTC.

The chain employs TRBV7-8 and TRBJ1-1; 8 bases align to TRBD1. The CDR3 loop spans 15 amino acids. Germline trimming cut 4 bases from V and 1 base from J; bases unmatched to any gene: 5. CDR1 SGHVS and CDR2 FQNEAQ come from the germline V gene. The CDR3 DNA reads TGTGCCAGCAGCTACACCGGGACAGGGAACACTGAAGCTTTCTTT. It translates to CASSYTGTGNTEAFF.

The CDR3, as DNA: TGTGCCAGCACCCACGCGCGACAGGCAACTCTAGGCTATGGCTACACCTTC. This codes for CASTHARQATLGYGYTF. The chain links TRBV27 to TRBJ1-2; a possible D gene is TRBD1 (6 bases). The ends were cut back, 7 bases at V and 4 bases at J, with 25 bases in the middle. Per the germline V gene, CDR1 is MNHEY and CDR2 is SMNVEV (reference sequence). CDR3 length: 17 residues.

This rearrangement joins TRBV2 to TRBJ1-1; perhaps TRBD1 as D (5 bases). Germline CDR1 is SNHLY and CDR2 is FYNNEI. V lost 4 bases and J 10 bases, leaving 16 bases between the germline ends. The CDR3 sequence is 13 residues long. CDR3 residues: CASSVNGAGRAFF. In nucleotides, the CDR3 is TGTGCCAGCAGTGTTAATGGGGCCGGGAGAGCTTTCTTT. Full variable domain (outside the CDR3, taken from reference TRBV2 and TRBJ1-1): EPEVTQTPSHQVTQMGQEVILRCVPISNHLYFYWYRQILGQKVEFLVSFYNNEISEKSEIFDDQFSVERPDGSNFTLKIRSTKLEDSAMYFCASSVNGAGRAFFGQGTRLTVV.

This chain joins TRBV27 and TRBJ2-3; no definite D call. The V end lost 2 bases, the J end lost 7 bases, and 4 bases lay between the germline ends. Germline V gives CDR1 MNHEY, CDR2 SMNVEV (reference sequence). This CDR3 spans 11 amino acids. In nucleotides, the CDR3 is TGTGCCAGCAGTTTACGTAATACGCAGTATTTT. Amino acid sequence: CASSLRNTQYF.

The V and J genes are TRBV9 and TRBJ2-7; 11 nucleotides agree with TRBD2. This CDR3 has 14 amino acids. The V gene end was trimmed by 4 bases and the J gene end by 2 bases; junction bases not matched to a gene: 2. Germline values: CDR1 SGDLS, CDR2 YYNGEE. The CDR3, as DNA: TGTGCCAGCAGCAAGACTAGCGGGACCTACGAGCAGTACTTC. Protein: CASSKTSGTYEQYF.

The chain links TRBV27 to TRBJ2-2, with D perhaps TRBD2 (6 bases). This CDR3 comprises 14 residues. V lost 7 bases, J lost 6 bases, and 15 bases lay in between. CDR1 and CDR2 from the germline V gene are MNHEY and SMNVEV (reference sequence). The CDR3 DNA reads TGTGCCAGCATTGGGCAGGGAGGTTCCGGGGAGCTGTTTTTT. It specifies CASIGQGGSGELFF.

This clone was picked up one time. The rearrangement links TRBV29-1 to TRBJ2-1, with TRBD2 identical over 9 bases. V was clipped by 5 bases and J by 4 bases; unmatched bases: 9. This CDR3 contains 15 residues. Germline assignment: CDR1 SQVTM and CDR2 ANQGSEA. The DNA for the CDR3 is TGCAGCGTTCGAGCAGGGACTAGCAGTTACAATGAGCAGTTCTTC. This encodes CSVRAGTSSYNEQFF.

The count of this clone is one. The chain joins TRBV6-5 to TRBJ2-3; 7 bases align to TRBD1. Losses at the gene ends were 5 bases for V and 1 base for J; bases not matched to a gene: 0. Germline loops: CDR1 MNHEY, CDR2 SVGAGI. The CDR3 loop spans 13 amino acids. CDR3: CASSQGGTDTQYF. CDR3 DNA: TGTGCCAGCAGTCAGGGGGGCACAGATACGCAGTATTTT.